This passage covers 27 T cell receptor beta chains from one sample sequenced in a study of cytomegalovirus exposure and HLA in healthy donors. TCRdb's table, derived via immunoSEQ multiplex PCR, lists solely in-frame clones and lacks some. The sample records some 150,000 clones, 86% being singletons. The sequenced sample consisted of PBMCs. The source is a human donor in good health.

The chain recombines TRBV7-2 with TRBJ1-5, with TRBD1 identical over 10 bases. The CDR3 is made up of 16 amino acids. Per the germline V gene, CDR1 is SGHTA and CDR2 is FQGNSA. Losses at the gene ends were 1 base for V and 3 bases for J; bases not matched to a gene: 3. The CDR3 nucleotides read TGTGCCAGCAGCTTAGTCGGGACAGGGGCCAATCAGCCCCAGCATTTT. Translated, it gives CASSLVGTGANQPQHF. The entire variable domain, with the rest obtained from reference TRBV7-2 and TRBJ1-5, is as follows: GAGVSQSPSNKVTEKGKDVELRCDPISGHTALYWYRQSLGQGLEFLIYFQGNSAPDKSGLPSDRFSAERTGGSVSTLTIQRTQQEDSAVYLCASSLVGTGANQPQHFGDGTRLSIL.

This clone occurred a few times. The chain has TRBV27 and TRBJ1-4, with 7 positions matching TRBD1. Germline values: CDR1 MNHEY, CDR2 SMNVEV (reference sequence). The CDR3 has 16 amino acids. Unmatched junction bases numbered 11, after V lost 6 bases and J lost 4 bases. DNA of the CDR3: TGTGCCAGCAGCAGGACAGGATATCTGTATAATGAAAAACTGTTTTTT. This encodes CASSRTGYLYNEKLFF.

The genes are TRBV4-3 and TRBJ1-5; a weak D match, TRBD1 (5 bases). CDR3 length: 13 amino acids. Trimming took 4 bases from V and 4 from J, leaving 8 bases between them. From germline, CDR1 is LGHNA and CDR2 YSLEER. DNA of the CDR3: TGCGCCAGCAGCCTTCGGGGGAATCAGCCCCAGCATTTT. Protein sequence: CASSLRGNQPQHF.

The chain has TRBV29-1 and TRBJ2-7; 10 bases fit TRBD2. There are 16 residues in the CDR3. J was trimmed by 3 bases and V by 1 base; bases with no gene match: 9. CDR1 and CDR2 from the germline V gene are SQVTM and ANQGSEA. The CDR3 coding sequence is TGCAGCGTTGAAGGAGCGGGAGGGAGCGGGGACTACGAGCAGTACTTC. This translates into CSVEGAGGSGDYEQYF.

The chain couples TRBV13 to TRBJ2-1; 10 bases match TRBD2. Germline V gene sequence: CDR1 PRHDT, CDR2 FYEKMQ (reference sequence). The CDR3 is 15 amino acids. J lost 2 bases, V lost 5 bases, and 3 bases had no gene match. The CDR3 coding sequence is TGTGCCAGCAGCCCTAGCGGGGGAGCCTACAATGAGCAGTTCTTC. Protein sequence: CASSPSGGAYNEQFF.

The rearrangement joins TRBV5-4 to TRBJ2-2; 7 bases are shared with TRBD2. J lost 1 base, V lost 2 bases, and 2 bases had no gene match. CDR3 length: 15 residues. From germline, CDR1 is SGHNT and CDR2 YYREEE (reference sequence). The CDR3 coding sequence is TGTGCCAGCAGCTTCGGACTAGAGAACACCGGGGAGCTGTTTTTT. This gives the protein CASSFGLENTGELFF.

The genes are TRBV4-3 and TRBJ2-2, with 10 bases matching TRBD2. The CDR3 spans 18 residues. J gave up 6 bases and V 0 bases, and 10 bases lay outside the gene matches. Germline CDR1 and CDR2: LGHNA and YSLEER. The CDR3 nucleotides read TGCGCCAGCAGCCAAGATTCTAGCGGGGGAGGTCGTGCCGGGGAGCTGTTTTTT. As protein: CASSQDSSGGGRAGELFF.

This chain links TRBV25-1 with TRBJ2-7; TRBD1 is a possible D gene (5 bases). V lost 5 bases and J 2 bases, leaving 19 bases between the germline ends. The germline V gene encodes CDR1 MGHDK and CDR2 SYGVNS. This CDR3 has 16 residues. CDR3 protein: CASSPPDLGHTYEQYF. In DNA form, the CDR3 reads TGTGCCAGCAGTCCCCCTGACCTGGGGCACACCTACGAGCAGTACTTC.

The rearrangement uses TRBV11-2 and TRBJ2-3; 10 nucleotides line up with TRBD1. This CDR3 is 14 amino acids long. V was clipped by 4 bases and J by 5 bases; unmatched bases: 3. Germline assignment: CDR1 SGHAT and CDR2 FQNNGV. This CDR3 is CASSWGTGEDTQYF. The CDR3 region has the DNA TGTGCCAGCAGCTGGGGGACAGGGGAAGATACGCAGTATTTT.

CDR3 DNA sequence: TGTGCCAGCAGTTGGGGACAGGGACAGTACGAGCAGTACTTC. The encoded protein is CASSWGQGQYEQYF. The chain couples TRBV6-6 to TRBJ2-7; 9 bases map to TRBD1. Germline assignment: CDR1 MNHNY and CDR2 SVGAGI (reference sequence). Trimming at V came to 4 bases and at J to 4 bases, leaving 5 bases not matched to a gene. The CDR3 is 14 amino acids.

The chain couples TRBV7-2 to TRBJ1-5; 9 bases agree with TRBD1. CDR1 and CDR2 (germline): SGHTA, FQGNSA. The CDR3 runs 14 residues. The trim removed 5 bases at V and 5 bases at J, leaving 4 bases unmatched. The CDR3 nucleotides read TGTGCCAGCAGCCTACGACAGGGGGATCAGCCCCAGCATTTT. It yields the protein CASSLRQGDQPQHF.

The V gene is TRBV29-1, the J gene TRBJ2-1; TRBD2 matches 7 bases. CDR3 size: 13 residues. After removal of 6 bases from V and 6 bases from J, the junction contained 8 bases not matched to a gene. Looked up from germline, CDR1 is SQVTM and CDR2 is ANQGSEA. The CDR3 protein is CSVRRWEGNEQFF. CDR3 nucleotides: TGCAGCGTCCGCAGGTGGGAGGGCAATGAGCAGTTCTTC.

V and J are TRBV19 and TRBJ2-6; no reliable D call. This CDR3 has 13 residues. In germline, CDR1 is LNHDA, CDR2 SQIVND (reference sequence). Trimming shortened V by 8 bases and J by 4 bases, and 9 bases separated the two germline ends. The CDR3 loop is CASVPSGANVLTF. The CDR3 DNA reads TGTGCCAGTGTCCCGTCGGGGGCCAACGTCCTGACTTTC.

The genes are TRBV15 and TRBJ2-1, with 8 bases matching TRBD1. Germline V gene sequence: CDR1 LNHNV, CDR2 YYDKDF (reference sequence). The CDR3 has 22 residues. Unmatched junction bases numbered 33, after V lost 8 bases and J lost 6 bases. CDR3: CATEQTGVITGAARALGNEQFF. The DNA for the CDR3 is TGTGCCACCGAACAGACAGGGGTAATAACGGGAGCGGCGAGGGCCTTAGGCAATGAGCAGTTCTTC.

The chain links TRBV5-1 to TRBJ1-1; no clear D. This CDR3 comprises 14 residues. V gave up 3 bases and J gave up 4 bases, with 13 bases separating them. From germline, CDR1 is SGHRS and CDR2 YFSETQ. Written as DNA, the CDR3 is TGCGCCAGCAGCTCAGGCAACCTGGGCACTGAAGCTTTCTTT. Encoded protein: CASSSGNLGTEAFF.

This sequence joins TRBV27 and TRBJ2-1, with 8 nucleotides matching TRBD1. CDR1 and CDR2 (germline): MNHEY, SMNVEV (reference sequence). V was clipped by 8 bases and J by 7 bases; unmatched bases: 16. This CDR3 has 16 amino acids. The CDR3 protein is CASSYSGTGIGNEQFF. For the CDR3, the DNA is TGTGCCAGCTCATATTCAGGGACAGGTATTGGGAATGAGCAGTTCTTC.

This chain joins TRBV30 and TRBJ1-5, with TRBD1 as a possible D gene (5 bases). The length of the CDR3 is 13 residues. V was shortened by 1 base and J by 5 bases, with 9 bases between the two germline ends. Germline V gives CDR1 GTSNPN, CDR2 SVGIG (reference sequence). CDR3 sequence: CAWSGQGDQPQHF. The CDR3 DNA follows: TGTGCCTGGAGTGGGCAGGGCGATCAGCCCCAGCATTTT.

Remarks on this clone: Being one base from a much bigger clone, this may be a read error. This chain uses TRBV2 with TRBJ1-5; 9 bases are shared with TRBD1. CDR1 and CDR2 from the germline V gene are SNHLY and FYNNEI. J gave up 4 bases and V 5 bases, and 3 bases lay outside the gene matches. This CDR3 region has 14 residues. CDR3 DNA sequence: TGTGCCAGCAGTCGACAGGGGGATAATCAGCCCCAGCATTTT. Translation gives CASSRQGDNQPQHF.

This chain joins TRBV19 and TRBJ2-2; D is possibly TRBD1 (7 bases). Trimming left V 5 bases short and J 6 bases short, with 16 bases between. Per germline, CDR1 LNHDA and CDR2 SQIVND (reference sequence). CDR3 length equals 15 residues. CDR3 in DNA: TGTGCCAGTAGTCGGCAGGGGGGTCTCTCCGGGGAGCTGTTTTTT. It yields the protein CASSRQGGLSGELFF.

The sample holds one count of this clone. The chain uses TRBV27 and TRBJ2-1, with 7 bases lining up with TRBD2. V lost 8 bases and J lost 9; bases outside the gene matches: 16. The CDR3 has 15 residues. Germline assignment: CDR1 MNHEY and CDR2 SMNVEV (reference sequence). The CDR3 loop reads CASGAYAGESGEQFF. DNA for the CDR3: TGTGCCAGCGGGGCGTACGCGGGAGAGTCCGGTGAGCAGTTCTTC.

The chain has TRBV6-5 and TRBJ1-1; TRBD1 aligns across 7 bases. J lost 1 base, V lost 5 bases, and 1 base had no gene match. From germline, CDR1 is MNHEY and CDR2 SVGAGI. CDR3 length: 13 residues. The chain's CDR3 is CASSPGGNTEAFF. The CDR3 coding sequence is TGTGCCAGCAGTCCAGGGGGGAACACTGAAGCTTTCTTT.

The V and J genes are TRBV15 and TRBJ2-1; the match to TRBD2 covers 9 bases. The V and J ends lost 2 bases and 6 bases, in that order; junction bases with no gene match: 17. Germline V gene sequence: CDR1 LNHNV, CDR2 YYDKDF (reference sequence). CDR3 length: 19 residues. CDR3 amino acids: CATSRRRAGGPIMPNEQFF. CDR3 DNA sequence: TGTGCCACCAGCAGAAGGAGGGCGGGAGGGCCCATTATGCCCAATGAGCAGTTCTTC.

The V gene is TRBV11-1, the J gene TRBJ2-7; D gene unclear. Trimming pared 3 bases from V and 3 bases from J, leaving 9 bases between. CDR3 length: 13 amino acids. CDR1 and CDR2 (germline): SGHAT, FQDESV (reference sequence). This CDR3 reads CASSFLEHYEQYF. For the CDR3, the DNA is TGTGCCAGCAGCTTCCTAGAGCACTACGAGCAGTACTTC. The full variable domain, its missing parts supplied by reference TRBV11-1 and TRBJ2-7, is EAEVAQSPRYKITEKSQAVAFWCDPISGHATLYWYRQILGQGPELLVQFQDESVVDDSQLPKDRFSAERLKGVDSTLKIQPAELGDSAMYLCASSFLEHYEQYFGPGTRLTVT.

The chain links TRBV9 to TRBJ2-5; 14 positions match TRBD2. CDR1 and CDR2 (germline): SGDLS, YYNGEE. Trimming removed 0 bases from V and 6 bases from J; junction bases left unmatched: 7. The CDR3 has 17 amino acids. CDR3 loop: CASSVVPTSGGAKTQYF. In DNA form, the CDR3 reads TGTGCCAGCAGCGTAGTTCCGACTAGCGGGGGGGCGAAGACCCAGTACTTC.

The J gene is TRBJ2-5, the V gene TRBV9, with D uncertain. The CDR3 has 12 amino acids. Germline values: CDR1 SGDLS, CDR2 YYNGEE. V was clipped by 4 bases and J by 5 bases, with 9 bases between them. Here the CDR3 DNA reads TGTGCCAGCAGCCCCGGAGCGGAGACCCAGTACTTC. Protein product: CASSPGAETQYF.

DNA for the CDR3: TGTGCCAGCAAGGGGACAGGGGTCAATCAGCCCCAGCATTTT. Amino acids: CASKGTGVNQPQHF. The chain couples TRBV25-1 to TRBJ1-5; 10 nucleotides line up with TRBD1. The CDR3 length is 14 residues. Germline values: CDR1 MGHDK, CDR2 SYGVNS. The V gene end was trimmed by 7 bases and the J gene end by 3 bases; junction bases not matched to a gene: 3. The full variable domain, rest sourced from reference TRBV25-1 and TRBJ1-5, is EADIYQTPRYLVIGTGKKITLECSQTMGHDKMYWYQQDPGMELHLIHYSYGVNSTEKGDLSSESTVSRIRTEHFPLTLESARPSHTSQYLCASKGTGVNQPQHFGDGTRLSIL.

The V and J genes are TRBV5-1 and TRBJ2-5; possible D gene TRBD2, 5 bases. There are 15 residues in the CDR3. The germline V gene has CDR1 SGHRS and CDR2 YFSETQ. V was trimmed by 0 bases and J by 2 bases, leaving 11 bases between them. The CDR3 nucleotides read TGCGCCAGCAGCTTGGCGACGGGAATACAAGAGACCCAGTACTTC. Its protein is CASSLATGIQETQYF.